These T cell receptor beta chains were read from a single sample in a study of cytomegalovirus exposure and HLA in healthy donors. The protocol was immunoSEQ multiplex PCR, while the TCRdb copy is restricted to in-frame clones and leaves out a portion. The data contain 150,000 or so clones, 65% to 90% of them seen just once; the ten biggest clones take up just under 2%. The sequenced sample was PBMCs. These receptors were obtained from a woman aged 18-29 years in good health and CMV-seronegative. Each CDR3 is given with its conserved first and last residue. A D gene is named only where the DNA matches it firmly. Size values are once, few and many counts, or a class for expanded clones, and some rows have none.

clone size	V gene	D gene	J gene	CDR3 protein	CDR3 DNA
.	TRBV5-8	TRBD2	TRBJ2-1	CASSLDIAGGLNEQFF	TGTGCCAGCAGCTTGGACATAGCGGGGGGGCTAAATGAGCAGTTCTTC
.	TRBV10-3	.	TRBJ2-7	CAIRRQGRGSYEQYF	TGTGCCATCAGGAGACAGGGGAGGGGTTCCTACGAGCAGTACTTC
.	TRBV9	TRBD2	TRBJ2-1	CASSVVGGGEQFF	TGTGCCAGCAGCGTAGTTGGCGGGGGAGAGCAGTTCTTC
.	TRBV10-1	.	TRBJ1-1	CASSSGAEAFF	TGCGCCAGCAGTTCGGGGGCTGAAGCTTTCTTT
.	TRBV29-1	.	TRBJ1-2	CSVGAGANRGGYPF	.
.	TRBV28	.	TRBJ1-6	CASSYTQGDSPLHF	TGTGCCAGCAGTTACACACAGGGAGATTCACCCCTCCACTTT
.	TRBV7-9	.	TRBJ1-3	CASSIQGNTIYF	TGTGCCAGCAGCATACAGGGAAACACCATATATTTT
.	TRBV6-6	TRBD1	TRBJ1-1	CASSYTSGGTEAFF	TGTGCCAGCAGTTACACATCAGGGGGCACTGAAGCTTTCTTT
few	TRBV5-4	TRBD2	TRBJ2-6	CASSLWSLAGGSGANVLTF	TGTGCCAGCAGCTTGTGGTCCCTAGCGGGAGGGTCAGGGGCCAACGTCCTGACTTTC
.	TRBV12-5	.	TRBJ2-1	CASGVTPSQNEQFF	TGTGCTAGTGGGGTGACTCCCAGCCAAAATGAGCAGTTCTTC
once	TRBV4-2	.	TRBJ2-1	CASSQEPRGSSYNEQFF	TGTGCCAGCAGCCAAGAGCCTAGGGGTAGCTCCTACAATGAGCAGTTCTTC
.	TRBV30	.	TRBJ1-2	CAWSVRSYGYTF	TGTGCCTGGAGTGTGAGGAGCTATGGCTACACCTTC
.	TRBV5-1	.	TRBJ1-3	CASSLEGGLAGNTIYF	TGCGCCAGCAGCTTGGAAGGGGGACTAGCTGGAAACACCATATATTTT
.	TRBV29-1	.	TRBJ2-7	CSAHGSQGSYEQYF	TGCAGCGCCCACGGTTCGCAGGGGTCCTACGAGCAGTACTTC
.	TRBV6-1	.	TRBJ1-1	CASGREGWNTEAFF	TGTGCCAGCGGTCGGGAGGGCTGGAACACTGAAGCTTTCTTT
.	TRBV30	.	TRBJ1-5	CAWSSGNQPQHF	TGTGCCTGGAGTTCAGGCAATCAGCCCCAGCATTTT
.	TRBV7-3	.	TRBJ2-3	CASSLSAASTDTQYF	TGTGCCAGCAGCCTCTCAGCGGCGAGCACAGATACGCAGTATTTT
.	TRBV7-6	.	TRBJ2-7	CASSLDSRLGTYEQYF	TGTGCCAGCAGCTTAGACAGTCGACTAGGGACCTACGAGCAGTACTTC
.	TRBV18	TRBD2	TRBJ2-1	CASSPRGDEQFF	TGTGCCAGCTCACCCCGGGGGGACGAGCAGTTCTTC
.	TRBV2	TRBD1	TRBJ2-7	CASSKTGNHEQYF	TGTGCCAGCAGCAAGACAGGGAACCACGAGCAGTACTTC
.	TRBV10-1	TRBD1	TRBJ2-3	CASSDENRGMADTQYF	TGCGCCAGCAGTGATGAGAACAGGGGAATGGCAGATACGCAGTATTTT
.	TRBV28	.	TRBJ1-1	CASDKQGMNTEAFF	TGTGCCAGCGACAAACAGGGAATGAACACTGAAGCTTTCTTT
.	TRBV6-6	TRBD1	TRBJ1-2	CASSFDRGRGYTF	TGTGCCAGCAGTTTCGACAGGGGACGCGGCTACACCTTC
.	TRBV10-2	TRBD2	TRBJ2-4	CASSESRLAGENIQYF	TGCGCCAGCAGTGAGTCCCGACTAGCGGGGGAAAACATTCAGTACTTC
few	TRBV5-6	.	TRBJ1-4	CASSYSRRGNEKLFF	TGTGCCAGCAGCTATTCCAGGAGGGGTAATGAAAAACTGTTTTTT
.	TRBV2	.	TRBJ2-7	CASSSGTPLYEQYF	TGTGCCAGCAGCTCCGGGACACCGCTTTACGAGCAGTACTTC
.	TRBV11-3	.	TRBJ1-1	CASSRGVGTEAFF	TGTGCCAGCAGTCGGGGGGTTGGCACTGAAGCTTTCTTT
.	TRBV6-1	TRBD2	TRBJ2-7	CATVAGGHDEQYF	TGTGCCACCGTAGCGGGAGGGCATGACGAGCAGTACTTC
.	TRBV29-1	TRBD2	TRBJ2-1	CSGKGLAGPPYNEQFF	TGCAGCGGAAAGGGACTAGCGGGCCCCCCTTACAATGAGCAGTTCTTC
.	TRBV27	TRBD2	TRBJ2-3	CASSLGLAASTDTQYF	TGTGCCAGCAGTCTGGGACTAGCGGCTAGCACAGATACGCAGTATTTT
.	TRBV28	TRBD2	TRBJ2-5	CASSPGLAGVFQETQYF	TGTGCCAGCAGCCCCGGACTAGCGGGAGTGTTCCAAGAGACCCAGTACTTC
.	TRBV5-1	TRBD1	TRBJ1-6	CASSPGQGAPTPLHF	TGCGCCAGCAGTCCGGGACAGGGGGCCCCAACACCCCTCCACTTT
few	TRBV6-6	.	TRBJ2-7	CASSYSRSYEQYF	TGTGCCAGCAGTTACTCCCGCTCCTACGAGCAGTACTTC
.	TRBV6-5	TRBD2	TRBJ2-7	CASSYSGRVYEQYF	TGTGCCAGCAGTTACAGCGGGAGGGTCTACGAGCAGTACTTC
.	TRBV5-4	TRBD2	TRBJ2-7	CASSSQREDDYEQYF	TGTGCCAGCAGCTCCCAGCGGGAGGACGACTACGAGCAGTACTTC
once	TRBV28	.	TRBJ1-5	CASNYRDNQPQHF	TGTGCCAGCAACTACAGGGACAATCAGCCCCAGCATTTT
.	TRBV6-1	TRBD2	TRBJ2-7	CASSEWAGGSSYEQYF	TGTGCCAGCAGTGAATGGGCGGGCGGGAGCTCCTACGAGCAGTACTTC
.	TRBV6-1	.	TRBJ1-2	CASRGLTASYGYTF	TGTGCCAGCAGGGGGCTGACAGCTAGTTATGGCTACACCTTC
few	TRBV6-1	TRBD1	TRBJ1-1	CASRRGTVNTEAFF	TGTGCCAGCAGGAGAGGGACAGTGAACACTGAAGCTTTCTTT
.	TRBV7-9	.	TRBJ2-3	CASSFARPDTQYF	TGTGCCAGCAGCTTTGCGAGGCCAGATACGCAGTATTTT
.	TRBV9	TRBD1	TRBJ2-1	CASSVGTEVASEQFF	TGTGCCAGCAGCGTCGGGACAGAGGTCGCCAGTGAGCAGTTCTTC
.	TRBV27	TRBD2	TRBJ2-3	CASSLAGVGSTDTQYF	TGTGCCAGCAGCTTAGCGGGAGTGGGTAGCACAGATACGCAGTATTTT
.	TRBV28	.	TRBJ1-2	CASRTGSYGYTF	TGTGCCAGCAGAACAGGGTCCTATGGCTACACCTTC
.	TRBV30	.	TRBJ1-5	CAWSLGTGGGQPQHF	TGTGCCTGGTCCCTGGGTACGGGGGGCGGTCAGCCCCAGCATTTT
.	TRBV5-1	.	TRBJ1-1	CASSLETGNTEAFF	TGCGCCAGCAGCTTGGAGACAGGGAACACTGAAGCTTTCTTT
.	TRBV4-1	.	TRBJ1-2	CASSYPGRREGYGYTF	TGCGCCAGCAGCTATCCCGGGCGCAGGGAGGGGTATGGCTACACCTTC
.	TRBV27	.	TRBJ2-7	CASSHSGQGRYEQYF	TGTGCCAGCAGCCACTCTGGGCAGGGTCGCTACGAGCAGTACTTC
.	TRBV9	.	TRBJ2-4	CASRDRNIQYF	TGTGCCAGTAGAGACAGGAACATTCAGTACTTC
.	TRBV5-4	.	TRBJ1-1	CASTSVNTEAFF	TGTGCCAGCACTTCAGTAAACACTGAAGCTTTCTTT
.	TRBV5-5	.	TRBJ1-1	CASLLNTEAFF	TGTGCCAGCCTACTTAACACTGAAGCTTTCTTT
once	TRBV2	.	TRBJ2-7	CASSSQTSKLTGEQYF	TGTGCCAGCAGTAGTCAGACATCGAAACTGACGGGGGAGCAGTACTTC
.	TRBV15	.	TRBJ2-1	CATSLRLADEQFF	TGTGCCACCAGCCTTAGGTTGGCGGATGAGCAGTTCTTC
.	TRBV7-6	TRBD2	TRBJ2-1	CASSLASGAYNEQFF	TGTGCCAGCAGCTTAGCTAGCGGGGCATACAATGAGCAGTTCTTC
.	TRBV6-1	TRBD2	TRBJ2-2	CASSELVIRRGDLTGELFF	TGTGCCAGCAGTGAATTAGTGATCAGGCGGGGGGACCTCACCGGGGAGCTGTTTTTT
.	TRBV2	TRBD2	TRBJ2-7	CASGWDLGGNEQYF	TGTGCCAGCGGCTGGGACCTGGGGGGGAACGAGCAGTACTTC